The rows below give T cell receptor beta chains drawn from one sample of a study of T cell repertoires in cytomegalovirus infection. TCRdb reprocessed the reads via MiXCR and lists one record per CDR3 protein. The table has around 530,000 distinct CDR3 sequences, roughly 29% seen once. The sequenced sample was PBMCs. These receptors all stem from a human donor in good health (CMV status not recorded). Some clones in this sample may be carry-over from other donors' samples. The CDR3 runs from the conserved cysteine through the conserved F or W. Fields, in order: V gene, D gene, J gene, clone size, CDR3 protein, CDR3 DNA. The D gene is left open where the match is weak. Some rows have no size entry. The others give once, few or many, or a class for an expanded clone.

v_call: TRBV12-3/TRBV12-4; d_call: NA; j_call: TRBJ1-5; clone_size: many; cdr3_aa: CASTFDPERPQHF; cdr3_nt: TGTGCCAGCACCTTTGACCCTGAGAGGCCCCAGCATTTT
v_call: TRBV20-1; d_call: TRBD2; j_call: TRBJ2-7; clone_size: few; cdr3_aa: CSAAAGTSLYEQYF; cdr3_nt: TGCAGTGCGGCCGCGGGGACTAGCCTATACGAGCAGTACTTC
v_call: TRBV20-1; d_call: TRBD2; j_call: TRBJ2-5; clone_size: NA; cdr3_aa: CSARVGRWETQYF; cdr3_nt: TGCAGTGCTAGAGTCGGGAGGTGGGAGACCCAGTACTTC
v_call: TRBV20-1; d_call: NA; j_call: TRBJ2-3; clone_size: few; cdr3_aa: CSAADFWRGTDTQYF; cdr3_nt: TGCAGTGCTGCTGACTTTTGGCGGGGCACAGATACGCAGTATTTT
v_call: TRBV27; d_call: TRBD2; j_call: TRBJ2-2; clone_size: few; cdr3_aa: CASSPLAGGGTGELFF; cdr3_nt: TGTGCCAGCAGTCCCTTAGCGGGAGGGGGCACCGGGGAGCTGTTTTTT
v_call: TRBV5-1; d_call: NA; j_call: TRBJ2-5; clone_size: NA; cdr3_aa: CASSLDSSQETQYF; cdr3_nt: TGCGCCAGCAGCCTTGACTCGTCACAAGAGACCCAGTACTTC
v_call: TRBV28; d_call: NA; j_call: TRBJ2-1; clone_size: few; cdr3_aa: CASRALTTNNEQFF; cdr3_nt: TGTGCCAGCAGGGCTCTAACAACTAACAATGAGCAGTTCTTC
v_call: TRBV7-2; d_call: NA; j_call: TRBJ2-4; clone_size: NA; cdr3_aa: CASSLGSSAKNIQYF; cdr3_nt: TGTGCCAGCAGCTTAGGGAGTAGCGCCAAAAACATTCAGTACTTC
v_call: TRBV6-2/TRBV6-3; d_call: NA; j_call: TRBJ2-1; clone_size: few; cdr3_aa: CASRWSPYNEQFF; cdr3_nt: TGTGCCAGCCGTTGGAGCCCCTACAATGAGCAGTTCTTC
v_call: TRBV7-6; d_call: TRBD2; j_call: TRBJ2-5; clone_size: NA; cdr3_aa: CASSRATSGAAGTQYF; cdr3_nt: TGTGCCAGCAGCCGAGCGACTAGCGGGGCCGCGGGGACCCAGTACTTC
v_call: TRBV7-9; d_call: TRBD1; j_call: TRBJ1-4; clone_size: NA; cdr3_aa: CASSSLDRGEEKLFF; cdr3_nt: TGTGCCAGCAGCTCCTTAGACAGGGGAGAGGAAAAACTGTTTTTT
v_call: TRBV30; d_call: TRBD2; j_call: TRBJ2-3; clone_size: few; cdr3_aa: CAWSVRLAGMLDTQYF; cdr3_nt: TGTGCCTGGAGTGTACGACTAGCGGGGATGTTGGATACGCAGTATTTT
v_call: TRBV7-3; d_call: NA; j_call: TRBJ2-3; clone_size: NA; cdr3_aa: CASSLSEIDTQYF; cdr3_nt: TGTGCCAGCAGCTTATCAGAAATAGATACGCAGTATTTT
v_call: TRBV7-8; d_call: TRBD1; j_call: TRBJ1-2; clone_size: few; cdr3_aa: CASTTGGLGYTF; cdr3_nt: TGTGCCAGCACAACAGGGGGCTTGGGCTACACCTTC
v_call: TRBV6-5; d_call: TRBD2; j_call: TRBJ2-1; clone_size: NA; cdr3_aa: CASSTGTSGTRGEQFF; cdr3_nt: TGTGCCAGCAGTACGGGGACTAGCGGGACCAGGGGGGAGCAGTTCTTC
v_call: TRBV7-9; d_call: NA; j_call: TRBJ2-1; clone_size: NA; cdr3_aa: CASSSNLIYHEQFF; cdr3_nt: TGTGCCAGCAGCTCCAACCTGATTTACCATGAGCAGTTCTTC
v_call: TRBV19; d_call: NA; j_call: TRBJ1-5; clone_size: NA; cdr3_aa: CASINTPGQPQHF; cdr3_nt: TGTGCCAGTATAAACACCCCGGGTCAGCCCCAGCATTTT
v_call: TRBV4-3; d_call: NA; j_call: TRBJ2-1; clone_size: NA; cdr3_aa: CASSPDGRSIEQFF; cdr3_nt: TGCGCCAGCAGCCCCGATGGGAGGAGCATTGAGCAGTTCTTC
v_call: TRBV5-1; d_call: NA; j_call: TRBJ1-1; clone_size: NA; cdr3_aa: CASSLYTNTEAFF; cdr3_nt: TGCGCCAGCAGCTTGTATACAAACACTGAAGCTTTCTTT
v_call: TRBV12-3/TRBV12-4; d_call: TRBD1; j_call: TRBJ2-1; clone_size: few; cdr3_aa: CASSPGQGASGHNEQFF; cdr3_nt: TGTGCCAGCAGCCCCGGACAGGGGGCGAGTGGACACAATGAGCAGTTCTTC
v_call: TRBV4-1; d_call: NA; j_call: TRBJ2-7; clone_size: few; cdr3_aa: CASSPGYSYEQYF; cdr3_nt: TGCGCCAGCAGCCCAGGCTACTCCTACGAGCAGTACTTC
v_call: TRBV20-1; d_call: NA; j_call: TRBJ2-1; clone_size: NA; cdr3_aa: CSASSPYNEQFF; cdr3_nt: TGCAGTGCTAGTTCTCCATACAATGAGCAGTTCTTC
v_call: TRBV6-5; d_call: NA; j_call: TRBJ2-2; clone_size: many; cdr3_aa: CATSLGFSGELFF; cdr3_nt: TGTGCCACCTCATTGGGATTCTCCGGGGAGCTGTTTTTT
v_call: TRBV23-1; d_call: NA; j_call: TRBJ2-1; clone_size: NA; cdr3_aa: CASSHPGDEQFF; cdr3_nt: TGCGCCAGCAGTCACCCGGGGGATGAGCAGTTCTTC
v_call: TRBV4-3; d_call: NA; j_call: TRBJ2-1; clone_size: NA; cdr3_aa: CASSQDVGSMSEQFF; cdr3_nt: TGCGCCAGCAGCCAAGATGTGGGTAGCATGAGTGAGCAGTTCTTC
v_call: TRBV6-1; d_call: TRBD2; j_call: TRBJ2-1; clone_size: NA; cdr3_aa: CASSPLAGGRSYNEQFF; cdr3_nt: TGTGCCAGCAGCCCCCTAGCGGGAGGGCGATCCTACAATGAGCAGTTCTTC
v_call: TRBV2; d_call: NA; j_call: TRBJ1-2; clone_size: once; cdr3_aa: CASSETAAITGGYTF; cdr3_nt: TGTGCCAGCAGTGAAACGGCAGCGATAACGGGTGGCTACACCTTC
v_call: TRBV6-1; d_call: TRBD1; j_call: TRBJ2-5; clone_size: many; cdr3_aa: CASSPRRGRLETQYF; cdr3_nt: TGTGCCAGCAGTCCACGCAGGGGGCGTCTGGAGACCCAGTACTTC
v_call: TRBV19; d_call: TRBD1; j_call: TRBJ1-5; clone_size: few; cdr3_aa: CASSITGQGYTGNQPQHF; cdr3_nt: TGTGCCAGTAGTATAACAGGACAGGGTTATACCGGAAATCAGCCCCAGCATTTT
v_call: TRBV7-2; d_call: TRBD2; j_call: TRBJ2-3; clone_size: many; cdr3_aa: CASSSLAGGPTDTQYF; cdr3_nt: TGTGCCAGCAGCTCCTTAGCGGGAGGTCCGACAGATACGCAGTATTTT
v_call: TRBV10-3; d_call: TRBD2; j_call: TRBJ2-1; clone_size: NA; cdr3_aa: CATRTSGIGEQFF; cdr3_nt: TGTGCCACCAGGACTAGCGGGATCGGTGAGCAGTTCTTC